This T cell receptor beta chain was sequenced in a study of blood T cell repertoires in COVID-19. Study-wide background: From the United States, Italy and Spain came samples of acute and convalescent COVID-19.

Trimming removed 0 bases from V and 8 bases from J; junction bases left unmatched: 5. This CDR3 is 16 amino acids long. The germline V gene has CDR1 SGDLS and CDR2 YYNGEE. The authors' processing: Counts of nucleated cells, estimated from reference gene primer amplification, were obtained. Repertoires were generated with immunoSEQ multiplex PCR, while TCRdb's copy carries only in-frame clones and drops some. V and J calls and clone size follow that table, whereas D and trimming were derived from the DNA. The sample consists of about 310,000 clones, around 86% of them appearing once. The source is a man in his forties or fifties with active or convalescent COVID-19. The sequenced sample consisted of peripheral blood. The chain links TRBV9 to TRBJ2-1; 13 bases are a match to TRBD2. This CDR3 reads CASSVGLAGGLDEQFF. DNA of the CDR3: TGTGCCAGCAGCGTAGGACTAGCGGGAGGACTGGATGAGCAGTTCTTC.